This is a list of T cell receptor beta chains from one sample in a study of CD8+ T cells in alopecia areata. The table came from immunoSEQ multiplex PCR; TCRdb's copy has only in-frame clones and leaves some out. The sample has roughly 100,000 clones; about nine tenths are singletons. The specimen was CD8+ T cells sorted from blood, collected at approximately week 34, from a patient treated with tofacitinib. Receptor source: a human donor with alopecia areata. Each CDR3 is given without its conserved first and last residue.

TRBJ1-1,TRBV19,ASTREMNTEAF
TRBJ1-2,TRBV7-9,ASRPGSYYGYT
TRBJ1-5,TRBV27,ASSFGGFDQPQH
TRBJ2-1,TRBV4-1,ASNSKRGDNEQF
TRBJ2-7,TRBV30,AWRNRGFLSYEQY
TRBJ2-3,TRBV7-6,ASSFSPSGLAPLASTDTQY
TRBJ1-5,TRBV19,ASSEGGGSNQPQH
TRBJ2-2,TRBV12-5,ASGSPMGHPTGELF
TRBJ1-4,TRBV19,ASSLGEAATNEKLF
TRBJ2-7,TRBV29-1,SVVEDLAYEQY
TRBJ2-1,TRBV2,ASRGGGYNEQF
TRBJ1-5,TRBV5-1,ASSLVIGNYSNQPQH
TRBJ2-6,TRBV29-1,SVECRGSGANVLT
TRBJ1-2,TRBV2,ASRGGGYT
TRBJ1-5,TRBV7-9,ASSSPESWVQPQH
TRBJ2-1,TRBV6-1,ASSYSGSSYNEQF
TRBJ2-3,TRBV7-8,ASMAGLALGTQY
TRBJ2-3,TRBV28,ASSPWREATGTQY
TRBJ2-7,TRBV19,ASSISGASYEQY
TRBJ2-3,TRBV11-2,ASEGWARGDTQY
TRBJ2-1,TRBV6-5,ASSYLSPSYNEQF
TRBJ1-5,TRBV23-1,ASSPPPGQLIANQPQH
TRBJ2-1,TRBV19,ASSPGLAGSYSYNEQF
TRBJ2-1,TRBV2,ASSGLLSEQF